Below, 32 T cell receptor beta chains from the same sample are listed, as sequenced in a study of shared clonotypes between healthy human individuals. The assay was immunoSEQ multiplex PCR, and TCRdb's table has in-frame clones only and misses some. The sample yields fewer than 1.8 million clones, 97% to 99% seen once. Sequencing was performed on naive CD4+ T cells sorted from blood. Subset in this sample: CD45RA+ positively selected. The receptors derive from a man aged 30 to 45 in good health.

This chain joins TRBV29-1 and TRBJ2-5; D possibly corresponds to TRBD1 (6 bases). Trimming cost V 4 bases and J 4 bases, with 16 bases left between them. The CDR3 is 14 amino acids. Germline loops: CDR1 SQVTM, CDR2 ANQGSEA. The CDR3 coding sequence is TGCAGCGTTGTACAGGGTGCTTGGTTAGAGACCCAGTACTTC. This translates into CSVVQGAWLETQYF.

This chain's CDR3 is CASSHLTSGFGEQFF. CDR3 DNA: TGTGCCAGCAGTCACTTGACTAGCGGGTTCGGTGAGCAGTTCTTC. This chain joins TRBV27 and TRBJ2-1; 10 bases map to TRBD2. Trimming took 5 bases from V and 9 from J; bases not matched to a gene: 10. The CDR3 totals 15 residues. The germline gives CDR1 MNHEY, CDR2 SMNVEV (reference sequence).

The V and J genes are TRBV29-1 and TRBJ2-7; D gene uncertain. Germline assignment: CDR1 SQVTM and CDR2 ANQGSEA. The CDR3 loop spans 10 amino acids. Trimming shortened V by 6 bases and J by 3 bases, and 6 bases separated the two germline ends. CDR3 DNA: TGCAGCGTCGTTATCTACGAGCAGTACTTC. As protein: CSVVIYEQYF.

CDR3 sequence (DNA): TGTGCCAGCAGTGAAAACAGGGATTACGAGCAGTACTTC. It specifies CASSENRDYEQYF. The chain couples TRBV6-1 to TRBJ2-7; a possible D gene is TRBD1 (6 bases). CDR1 MNHNS and CDR2 SASEGT come from the germline V gene. The CDR3 is 13 residues long. Trimming took off 2 bases at V and 4 bases at J, with 9 bases between the two ends.

This sequence joins TRBV6-4 and TRBJ1-5; D is perhaps TRBD1 (6 bases). CDR1 and CDR2 from the germline V gene are MRHNA and SNTAGT. CDR3 length: 16 residues. The V and J ends lost 8 bases and 5 bases respectively, with 22 bases between them. The CDR3 here is CASPIGGLDPYQPQHF. CDR3 nucleotides: TGTGCCAGCCCCATCGGGGGGCTGGACCCTTATCAGCCCCAGCATTTT.

This chain links TRBV29-1 with TRBJ2-7; D is perhaps TRBD2 (5 bases). The V and J ends lost 7 bases and 2 bases respectively, with 18 bases between them. Germline V gene sequence: CDR1 SQVTM, CDR2 ANQGSEA. The CDR3 spans 14 residues. The CDR3 loop is CSARPDSLTYEQYF. The CDR3 nucleotides read TGCAGCGCCAGACCGGACTCCCTAACCTACGAGCAGTACTTC.

The chain is built from TRBV15 and TRBJ2-1; 7 nucleotides align to TRBD1. The CDR3 has 14 amino acids. Germline V gene sequence: CDR1 LNHNV, CDR2 YYDKDF (reference sequence). The V and J ends lost 4 bases and 7 bases, in that order; junction bases with no gene match: 7. The CDR3 reads CATSTGTEVNEQFF. As DNA, the CDR3 is TGTGCCACCAGCACCGGGACAGAGGTGAATGAGCAGTTCTTC.

The genes are TRBV9 and TRBJ2-5, with 11 positions matching TRBD2. Per the germline V gene, CDR1 is SGDLS and CDR2 is YYNGEE. The CDR3 covers 16 residues. The V segment lost 3 bases and the J segment 2 bases; nucleotides outside the gene matches: 6. DNA for the CDR3: TGTGCCAGCAGCGAGGGACTAGCGGCAGTTCAAGAGACCCAGTACTTC. Its translation is CASSEGLAAVQETQYF.

The chain recombines TRBV10-3 with TRBJ2-7, with 9 bases matching TRBD2. The CDR3 is 15 residues long. Per germline, CDR1 ENHRY and CDR2 SYGVKD. J was trimmed by 5 bases and V by 2 bases; bases with no gene match: 7. The CDR3 nucleotides read TGTGCCATCAGTGAGACGAGCGGGAGGTCCCACGAGCAGTACTTC. Amino acids: CAISETSGRSHEQYF.

The V and J genes are TRBV28 and TRBJ1-2; D is unresolved. The CDR3 length is 15 residues. From germline, CDR1 is MDHEN and CDR2 SYDVKM. V lost 6 bases and J lost 3, with 17 bases in between. The CDR3, as DNA: TGTGCCAGCAGATTTATGGGCAAGGGTGACTATGGCTACACCTTC. This sequence encodes CASRFMGKGDYGYTF.

The chain uses TRBV18 and TRBJ1-4, with D possibly matching TRBD1 (5 bases). The CDR3 runs to 19 residues. V shed 3 bases and J shed 0 bases, with 20 bases lying between them. Germline CDR1 and CDR2: KGHSH and LQKENI. CDR3 nucleotides: TGTGCCAGCTCACCTCAGGCGTGGGGAGGACAAGCAACTAATGAAAAACTGTTTTTT. Amino acids: CASSPQAWGGQATNEKLFF.

This clone was found once. Other nucleotide sequences in the sample specify the same CDR3. The chain carries TRBV28 and TRBJ2-7; no clear D. Trimming removed 4 bases at V and 1 base at J, with 2 bases between. CDR1 MDHEN and CDR2 SYDVKM come from the germline V gene. This CDR3 is built from 11 residues. CDR3 DNA: TGTGCCAGCAGTTGGTCCTACGAGCAGTACTTC. Residues: CASSWSYEQYF.

The CDR3 DNA sequence: TGTGCCGGCCGGGACTCCTCCTACGAGCAGTACTTC. The encoded protein is CAGRDSSYEQYF. The chain couples TRBV2 to TRBJ2-7; D may be TRBD2 (6 bases). The CDR3 spans 12 residues. V gave up 11 bases and J gave up 0 bases, with 11 bases separating them. Germline V gene lookup returns CDR1 SNHLY and CDR2 FYNNEI.

J is TRBJ2-5 and V is TRBV7-9; D ambiguous. This CDR3 has 14 residues. Trimming stripped 5 bases from V and 7 bases from J, with 17 bases between. The germline V gene encodes CDR1 SEHNR and CDR2 FQNEAQ (reference sequence). Written as DNA, the CDR3 is TGTGCCAGCAGCCACCCAGCCGGCCTTCGGACCCAGTACTTC. Amino acids: CASSHPAGLRTQYF.

The chain is built from TRBV2 and TRBJ2-3; D is ambiguous. The CDR3 runs to 13 residues. Germline CDR1 and CDR2: SNHLY and FYNNEI. The ends were cut back, 0 bases at V and 5 bases at J, with 6 bases in the middle. DNA of the CDR3: TGTGCCAGCAGTGAAGCGCTTCTAGATACGCAGTATTTT. Translated, it gives CASSEALLDTQYF.

As DNA, the CDR3 is TGTGCCATCAGCCTCGGGGTTATTGACTGGCGGGGCAATGAGCAGTTCTTC. Translated: CAISLGVIDWRGNEQFF. The V call is TRBV10-3, the J call TRBJ2-1, with TRBD2 as a possible D gene (6 bases). This CDR3 has 17 amino acids. V lost 6 bases to trimming and J lost 6 bases, with 24 bases between them. Germline CDR1 is ENHRY and CDR2 is SYGVKD.

A remark on this clone: The same CDR3 can be traced to other DNA sequences in this sample. This chain links TRBV29-1 with TRBJ1-4; 10 nucleotides agree with TRBD1. Trimming took 5 bases from V and 2 from J; bases not matched to a gene: 2. Germline V CDR1 and CDR2: SQVTM, ANQGSEA. The CDR3 runs 14 residues. The CDR3 is CSVRQGATNEKLFF. The CDR3 region has the DNA TGCAGCGTTCGACAGGGGGCGACTAATGAAAAACTGTTTTTT.

The V gene is TRBV5-1, the J gene TRBJ2-5, with 11 bases matching TRBD2. Per the germline V gene, CDR1 is SGHRS and CDR2 is YFSETQ. Germline trimming cut 3 bases from V and 3 bases from J; bases unmatched to any gene: 4. The CDR3 sequence is 15 residues long. In DNA, the CDR3 is TGCGCCAGCAGCTCCGCACTAGCGGGAGAAGAGACCCAGTACTTC. It is translated as CASSSALAGEETQYF.

The V gene is TRBV5-1, the J gene TRBJ2-1; no reliable D call. The CDR3 has 15 amino acids. V shed 0 bases and J shed 7 bases, with 14 bases lying between them. The germline V gene has CDR1 SGHRS and CDR2 YFSETQ. The CDR3 protein is CASSLASAVFNEQFF. The CDR3 DNA sequence: TGCGCCAGCAGCTTGGCGTCGGCAGTCTTTAATGAGCAGTTCTTC.

The gene calls are TRBV4-1 and TRBJ2-2; D unclear. Germline CDR1 MGHRA, CDR2 YSYEKL. V shed 4 bases and J shed 6 bases, with 6 bases lying between them. CDR3 length: 12 residues. The CDR3 loop is CASSLAAGELFF. In DNA, the CDR3 is TGCGCCAGCAGCCTGGCTGCCGGGGAGCTGTTTTTT.

The J gene is TRBJ2-1, the V gene TRBV5-1; 7 bases align to TRBD2. Germline CDR1 reads SGHRS; CDR2 reads YFSETQ. V was pared by 3 bases and J by 3 bases, with 6 bases of the junction left unmatched. The CDR3 covers 15 residues. The chain's CDR3 is CASSSGEGLYNEQFF. The CDR3 DNA sequence: TGCGCCAGCAGCTCCGGGGAGGGGCTCTACAATGAGCAGTTCTTC.

The CDR3 DNA follows: TGTGCCAGTGATGGGGGAATGAACACTGAAGCTTTCTTT. It yields the protein CASDGGMNTEAFF. The chain joins TRBV28 to TRBJ1-1; D is perhaps TRBD1 (5 bases). The CDR3 has 13 amino acids. Germline V lookup: CDR1 MDHEN, CDR2 SYDVKM. V was cut by 9 bases and J by 0 bases, with 11 bases left in between.

The CDR3 loop is CASSVLQDTQYF. CDR3 DNA sequence: TGTGCCAGCAGCGTATTACAGGATACGCAGTATTTT. The chain recombines TRBV5-6 with TRBJ2-3; D is unresolved. The CDR3 sequence is 12 residues long. CDR1 and CDR2 from the germline V gene are SGHDT and YYEEEE. V was shortened by 4 bases and J by 6 bases, with 9 bases between the two germline ends.

V is TRBV10-3 and J is TRBJ2-2; 7 nucleotides line up with TRBD2. Germline CDR1 and CDR2: ENHRY and SYGVKD. V lost 2 bases to trimming and J lost 5 bases; unmatched junction nucleotides: 8. CDR3 length: 16 amino acids. This CDR3 is CAISETSGLGTGELFF. The CDR3 DNA sequence: TGTGCCATCAGTGAGACCAGCGGACTAGGGACCGGGGAGCTGTTTTTT.

This clone was detected once. This chain connects TRBV18 to TRBJ2-7, with a possible D match to TRBD1 (6 bases). The V gene lost 5 bases and the J gene lost 2 bases, with 22 bases spanning the gap. CDR3 size: 17 residues. Germline values: CDR1 KGHSH, CDR2 LQKENI. The CDR3 spells CASSYYRALGFAYEQYF. The CDR3 DNA sequence: TGTGCCAGCTCATATTACAGGGCCCTTGGGTTCGCCTACGAGCAGTACTTC.

Here the CDR3 reads CSVTDQGRVTEAFF. In nucleotides, the CDR3 is TGCAGCGTTACGGACCAAGGGCGGGTCACTGAAGCTTTCTTT. The chain uses TRBV29-1 and TRBJ1-1, with D uncertain. Germline loops: CDR1 SQVTM, CDR2 ANQGSEA. This CDR3 contains 14 residues. Trimming took 5 bases from V and 4 from J, leaving 17 bases between them.

The genes are TRBV18 and TRBJ2-7, with TRBD1 as a possible D gene (6 bases). Per the germline V gene, CDR1 is KGHSH and CDR2 is LQKENI. There are 15 residues in the CDR3. Trimming cost V 3 bases and J 6 bases, with 18 bases left between them. The CDR3 bases are TGTGCCAGCTCACCTGGGGGCAGGGGCAAAGGCGAGCAGTACTTC. It encodes CASSPGGRGKGEQYF.

This clone was detected only once. The V and J genes are TRBV28 and TRBJ1-5; 9 bases match TRBD1. After removal of 3 bases from V and 2 bases from J, the junction contained 11 bases not matched to a gene. Germline assignment: CDR1 MDHEN and CDR2 SYDVKM. There are 18 residues in the CDR3. CDR3: CASSFTGGVNLRNQPQHF. The DNA of the CDR3 is TGTGCCAGCAGTTTTACAGGGGGCGTTAATCTACGCAATCAGCCCCAGCATTTT.

Here the CDR3 reads CASSPRQGRTGELFF. DNA of the CDR3: TGTGCCAGCAGCCCCCGACAGGGGAGGACCGGGGAGCTGTTTTTT. The chain carries TRBV9 and TRBJ2-2; TRBD1 matches 8 bases. The V gene end was trimmed by 4 bases and the J gene end by 5 bases; junction bases not matched to a gene: 7. The CDR3 runs to 15 residues. Germline V CDR1 and CDR2: SGDLS, YYNGEE.

The CDR3 DNA is TGTGCCAGCAGCCAAGGGGTAGACTTGGATGGCTACACCTTC. It encodes CASSQGVDLDGYTF. The chain links TRBV4-2 to TRBJ1-2; unclear D gene. The CDR3 length is 14 residues. V lost 1 base to trimming and J lost 6 bases, with 12 bases between them. Germline CDR1 LGHNA, CDR2 YNFKEQ.

The J gene is TRBJ2-1, the V gene TRBV14; D is unresolved. Germline CDR1 is SGHDN and CDR2 is FVKESK. Deletions cut 1 base from V and 2 bases from J, with 12 bases between. The CDR3 sequence is 16 residues long. The CDR3 loop is CASSQVISRPYNEQFF. CDR3 nucleotide sequence: TGTGCCAGCAGCCAAGTAATAAGCCGACCCTACAATGAGCAGTTCTTC.

The CDR3 DNA reads as TGTGCCAGCAGTGAACAGGGACCCAATCAGCCCCAGCATTTT. Protein sequence: CASSEQGPNQPQHF. The chain employs TRBV25-1 and TRBJ1-5, with a possible D match to TRBD1 (5 bases). The V end was cut by 2 bases, the J end by 3 bases, with 8 bases between. CDR1 and CDR2 from the germline V gene are MGHDK and SYGVNS. The CDR3 contains 14 residues.